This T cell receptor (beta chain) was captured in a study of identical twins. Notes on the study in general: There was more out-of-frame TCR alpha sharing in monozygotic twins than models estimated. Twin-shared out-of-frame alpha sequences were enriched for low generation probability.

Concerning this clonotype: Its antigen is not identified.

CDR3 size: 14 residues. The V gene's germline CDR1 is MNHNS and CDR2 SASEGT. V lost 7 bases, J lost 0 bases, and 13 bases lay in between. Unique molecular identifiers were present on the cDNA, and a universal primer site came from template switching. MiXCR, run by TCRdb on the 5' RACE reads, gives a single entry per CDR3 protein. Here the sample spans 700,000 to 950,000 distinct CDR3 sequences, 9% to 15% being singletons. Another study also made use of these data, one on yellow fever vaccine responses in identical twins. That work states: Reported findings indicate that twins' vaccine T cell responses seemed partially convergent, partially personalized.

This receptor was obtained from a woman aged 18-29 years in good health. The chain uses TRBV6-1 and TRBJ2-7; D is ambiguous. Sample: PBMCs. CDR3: CASTPTLSSYEQYF. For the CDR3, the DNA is TGTGCCAGCACCCCGACACTGAGCTCCTACGAGCAGTACTTC.